The 22 T cell receptor beta chains presented below share a single source sample, sequenced in a study of beta chain features in type 1 diabetes. Study findings and constraints: In all four CD4+ subsets, TCRB CDR3 length was significantly, moderately reduced in type 1 diabetes.

The isolated RNA, all of it, was reverse transcribed, so expressed TCRB transcripts were what got sequenced. This table comes from immunoSEQ multiplex PCR, and its TCRdb copy is limited to in-frame clones, with some not included. The sample holds roughly 160,000 clones, about 7.8% seen once. For these TCRs, the target antigens are not known. Sequenced input: central memory CD4+ T cells from blood. The receptors here all came from a woman between 40 and 50 years old with type 1 diabetes.

The chain has TRBV7-2 and TRBJ2-7, with 10 bases identical to TRBD2. Germline loops: CDR1 SGHTA, CDR2 FQGNSA. The CDR3 contains 15 residues. Trimming took 6 bases from V and 3 from J; bases not matched to a gene: 8. The CDR3, as DNA: TGTGCCAGCAGACTAGCTAGCGGGGGTTTCTACGAGCAGTACTTC. Translating it yields CASRLASGGFYEQYF. The full variable domain, completed using reference TRBV7-2 and TRBJ2-7, is GAGVSQSPSNKVTEKGKDVELRCDPISGHTALYWYRQSLGQGLEFLIYFQGNSAPDKSGLPSDRFSAERTGGSVSTLTIQRTQQEDSAVYLCASRLASGGFYEQYFGPGTRLTVT.

The chain links TRBV18 to TRBJ2-5; unclear D gene. The V gene's germline CDR1 is KGHSH and CDR2 LQKENI. The CDR3 is 13 amino acids. The V gene lost 8 bases and the J gene lost 1 base, with 11 bases spanning the gap. Here the CDR3 reads CASTYGAQETQYF. The CDR3 DNA is TGTGCCAGCACGTATGGAGCCCAAGAGACCCAGTACTTC.

This clone was detected a few times. The rearrangement joins TRBV14 to TRBJ1-5; possibly TRBD1 for D (6 bases). The CDR3 length is 13 residues. V was trimmed by 2 bases and J by 4 bases, leaving 6 bases between them. The germline CDR1 and CDR2 sequences are SGHDN and FVKESK. The CDR3 spells CASSQQGNQPQHF. In nucleotides, the CDR3 is TGTGCCAGCAGCCAACAGGGGAATCAGCCCCAGCATTTT. Full variable domain (rest looked up from reference TRBV14 and TRBJ1-5): EAGVTQFPSHSVIEKGQTVTLRCDPISGHDNLYWYRRVMGKEIKFLLHFVKESKQDESGMPNNRFLAERTGGTYSTLKVQPAELEDSGVYFCASSQQGNQPQHFGDGTRLSIL.

There are a few counts of this clone. V is TRBV6-6 and J is TRBJ1-1, with a possible D match to TRBD1 (5 bases). The CDR3 covers 15 residues. Per the germline V gene, CDR1 is MNHNY and CDR2 is SVGAGI (reference sequence). Trimming shortened V by 7 bases and J by 0 bases, and 15 bases separated the two germline ends. CDR3 sequence reads: CASIQSRQMNTEAFF. The CDR3 DNA is TGTGCCAGCATCCAGTCCCGACAGATGAACACTGAAGCTTTCTTT.

This chain links TRBV28 with TRBJ1-1; 8 bases match TRBD1. J was trimmed by 11 bases and V by 3 bases; bases with no gene match: 14. The CDR3 covers 15 residues. The germline gives CDR1 MDHEN, CDR2 SYDVKM. In DNA form, the CDR3 reads TGTGCCAGCAGTTTCGCCAAGACAGGGGCCCGAAGGGCTTTCTTT. This codes for CASSFAKTGARRAFF.

About this clone: Other DNA sequences of this sample code for an identical CDR3. The chain has TRBV10-3 and TRBJ2-5; 13 bases map to TRBD2. The CDR3 consists of 15 residues. Germline trimming cut 3 bases from V and 4 bases from J; bases unmatched to any gene: 2. The germline V gene encodes CDR1 ENHRY and CDR2 SYGVKD. CDR3 nucleotides: TGTGCCATCAGTGAAGGACTAGCGGGGGCAGAGACCCAGTACTTC. Translating it yields CAISEGLAGAETQYF.

V is TRBV19 and J is TRBJ2-7; D unresolved. The germline V gene has CDR1 LNHDA and CDR2 SQIVND (reference sequence). The CDR3 covers 13 residues. V was shortened by 3 bases and J by 3 bases, with 9 bases between the two germline ends. The CDR3 DNA sequence: TGTGCCAGTAGTATTCTCAGAGGCTACGAGCAGTACTTC. It translates to CASSILRGYEQYF. Full variable domain (remainder filled in from reference TRBV19 and TRBJ2-7): DGGITQSPKYLFRKEGQNVTLSCEQNLNHDAMYWYRQDPGQGLRLIYYSQIVNDFQKGDIAEGYSVSREKKESFPLTVTSAQKNPTAFYLCASSILRGYEQYFGPGTRLTVT.

Ten or more counts support this clone. V is TRBV2 and J is TRBJ1-5, with 7 bases that match TRBD1. This CDR3 is 16 amino acids long. CDR1 and CDR2 (germline): SNHLY, FYNNEI. Trimming took 7 bases from V and 4 from J; bases not matched to a gene: 13. The CDR3 loop reads CASTRQGRAGNQPQHF. The CDR3 nucleotides are TGTGCCAGCACGAGACAGGGTCGCGCGGGAAATCAGCCCCAGCATTTT.

V and J are TRBV5-5 and TRBJ1-3, with D perhaps matching TRBD1 (5 bases). The CDR3 consists of 13 residues. Trimming cost V 4 bases and J 7 bases, with 12 bases left between them. Germline CDR1 reads SGHKS; CDR2 reads YYEKEE (reference sequence). CDR3 sequence: CASSAGGGNTIYF. CDR3 in DNA: TGTGCCAGCAGCGCCGGGGGAGGGAACACCATATATTTT.

This clone was recorded a few times. This chain links TRBV7-3 with TRBJ2-5; tentatively, D is TRBD2 (5 bases). Germline CDR1 is SGHTA and CDR2 is FQGTGA. This CDR3 has 15 residues. Between the trimmed V and J ends, which lost 0 bases and 5 bases, there was a span of 13 bases. Written as DNA, the CDR3 is TGTGCCAGCAGCTTAACGGGTAGCGACGGGGAGACCCAGTACTTC. Translating gives CASSLTGSDGETQYF. Variable domain in full (rest from reference TRBV7-3 and TRBJ2-5): GAGVSQTPSNKVTEKGKYVELRCDPISGHTALYWYRQSLGQGPEFLIYFQGTGAADDSGLPNDRFFAVRPEGSVSTLKIQRTERGDSAVYLCASSLTGSDGETQYFGPGTRLLVL.

This clone was detected a few times. This chain uses TRBV7-2 with TRBJ2-6; possible D gene TRBD2, 6 bases. CDR3 size: 15 residues. Germline CDR1 is SGHTA and CDR2 is FQGNSA. Between the trimmed V and J ends, which lost 7 bases and 1 base, there was a span of 11 bases. This chain's CDR3 is CASILEGSGANVLTF. The DNA for the CDR3 is TGTGCCAGCATCTTGGAGGGTTCTGGGGCCAACGTCCTGACTTTC. Supplemented by reference TRBV7-2 and TRBJ2-6, the full variable domain reads GAGVSQSPSNKVTEKGKDVELRCDPISGHTALYWYRQSLGQGLEFLIYFQGNSAPDKSGLPSDRFSAERTGGSVSTLTIQRTQQEDSAVYLCASILEGSGANVLTFGAGSRLTVL.

This clone was observed a few times. J is TRBJ2-7 and V is TRBV28; tentative D call: TRBD2 (5 bases). Germline-derived CDR1 and CDR2 are MDHEN and SYDVKM. The germline V and J ends were trimmed by 7 bases and 5 bases, with 15 bases remaining between them. This CDR3 has 13 amino acids. Here the CDR3 reads CASTMTTGDEQYF. The CDR3 DNA reads TGTGCCAGCACCATGACGACCGGGGACGAGCAGTACTTC.

There are a few counts of this clone. The chain uses TRBV18 and TRBJ2-5, with 8 bases lining up with TRBD1. CDR3 length: 13 residues. Germline loops: CDR1 KGHSH, CDR2 LQKENI. The V gene end was trimmed by 8 bases and the J gene end by 5 bases; junction bases not matched to a gene: 7. This chain's CDR3 is CASNPGGAETQYF. The DNA of the CDR3 is TGTGCCAGCAATCCAGGGGGCGCGGAGACCCAGTACTTC.

This clone showed up just a few times. The J gene is TRBJ2-3, the V gene TRBV18; no reliable D call. The CDR3 spans 17 residues. Germline V gene sequence: CDR1 KGHSH, CDR2 LQKENI. Trimming took 3 bases from V and 4 from J, leaving 20 bases between them. In DNA, the CDR3 is TGTGCCAGCTCACCGTCCGTGAGGCCCCACGGAGCAGATACGCAGTATTTT. Translation: CASSPSVRPHGADTQYF.

This clone has a handful of counts. V gene TRBV7-9 combines with J gene TRBJ2-5, with TRBD2 identical over 7 bases. Germline V gives CDR1 SEHNR, CDR2 FQNEAQ (reference sequence). This CDR3 contains 17 residues. Losses at the gene ends were 5 bases for V and 5 bases for J; bases not matched to a gene: 17. CDR3 nucleotide sequence: TGTGCCAGCAGCATAATCTACGGACTAGAGATTCCCGAGACCCAGTACTTC. This translates into CASSIIYGLEIPETQYF. Using reference TRBV7-9 and TRBJ2-5 for the parts outside the CDR3, the full variable domain is DTGVSQNPRHKITKRGQNVTFRCDPISEHNRLYWYRQTLGQGPEFLTYFQNEAQLEKSRLLSDRFSAERPKGSFSTLEIQRTEQGDSAMYLCASSIIYGLEIPETQYFGPGTRLLVL.

The chain carries TRBV11-1 and TRBJ2-5, with D possibly matching TRBD2 (5 bases). CDR3 length: 16 residues. Germline V gives CDR1 SGHAT, CDR2 FQDESV (reference sequence). V lost 5 bases, J lost 5 bases, and 21 bases lay in between. CDR3: CASSPRERTTWETQYF. The CDR3 DNA is TGTGCCAGCAGCCCACGGGAAAGGACCACGTGGGAGACCCAGTACTTC.

This rearrangement joins TRBV27 to TRBJ2-7; TRBD1 is a possible D gene (6 bases). V was trimmed by 3 bases and J by 4 bases, leaving 13 bases between them. Germline V gene sequence: CDR1 MNHEY, CDR2 SMNVEV (reference sequence). The CDR3 totals 14 residues. The CDR3 reads CASSLTGSKYEQYF. CDR3 DNA sequence: TGTGCCAGCAGTTTGACAGGTAGTAAGTACGAGCAGTACTTC.

This chain connects TRBV5-6 to TRBJ1-2; maybe TRBD1 (5 bases). Germline CDR1 and CDR2: SGHDT and YYEEEE. The V gene lost 4 bases and the J gene lost 4 bases, with 11 bases spanning the gap. The CDR3 contains 13 residues. The CDR3 region is CASSPGEAYGYTF. The CDR3 nucleotides are TGTGCCAGCAGCCCGGGGGAGGCCTATGGCTACACCTTC.

The V gene is TRBV19, the J gene TRBJ2-2; the match to TRBD2 covers 16 bases. The CDR3 is made up of 19 amino acids. V dropped 6 bases and J dropped 3; count of bases not matched to a gene: 10. Germline V gene data show CDR1 as LNHDA and CDR2 as SQIVND (reference sequence). As DNA, the CDR3 is TGTGCCAGTAGCCGGCCGGGACTAGCGGGAGGGCGACACACCGGGGAGCTGTTTTTT. Translated: CASSRPGLAGGRHTGELFF.

V gene TRBV9 combines with J gene TRBJ2-7; TRBD1 aligns across 12 bases. The germline gives CDR1 SGDLS, CDR2 YYNGEE. The CDR3 contains 14 residues. The V gene end was trimmed by 4 bases and the J gene end by 7 bases; junction bases not matched to a gene: 6. CDR3 sequence reads: CASSSGQGAREQYF. The CDR3 coding sequence is TGTGCCAGCAGCTCGGGACAGGGGGCTAGGGAGCAGTACTTC.

This clone has a handful of counts. The genes are TRBV7-8 and TRBJ2-7; 7 bases match TRBD2. The germline V gene encodes CDR1 SGHVS and CDR2 FQNEAQ. The CDR3 is 14 amino acids. Trimming took 2 bases from V and 0 from J; bases not matched to a gene: 1. The CDR3 here is CASSLLAGSYEQYF. The CDR3 nucleotides read TGTGCCAGCAGCTTATTAGCGGGCTCCTACGAGCAGTACTTC.

The rearrangement links TRBV2 to TRBJ2-3, with 14 bases aligning to TRBD2. The CDR3 extends over 16 amino acids. After removal of 5 bases from V and 6 bases from J, the junction contained 7 bases not matched to a gene. Germline V gene data show CDR1 as SNHLY and CDR2 as FYNNEI. The CDR3 protein is CASSLGLAGGPDTQYF. In nucleotides, the CDR3 is TGTGCCAGCAGTCTTGGACTAGCGGGAGGCCCCGATACGCAGTATTTT.